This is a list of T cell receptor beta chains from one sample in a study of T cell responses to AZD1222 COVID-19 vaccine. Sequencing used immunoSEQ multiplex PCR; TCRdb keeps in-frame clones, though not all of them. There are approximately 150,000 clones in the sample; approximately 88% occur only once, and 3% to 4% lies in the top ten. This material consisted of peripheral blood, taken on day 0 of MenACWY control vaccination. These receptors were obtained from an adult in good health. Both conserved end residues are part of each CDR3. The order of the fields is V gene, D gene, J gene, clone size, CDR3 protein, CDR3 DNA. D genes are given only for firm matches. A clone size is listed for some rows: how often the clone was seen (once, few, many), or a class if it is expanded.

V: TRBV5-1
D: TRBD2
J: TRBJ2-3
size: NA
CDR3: CASSLALDSGNRADTQYF
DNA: TGCGCCAGCAGCTTGGCCCTGGATAGCGGGAATAGGGCAGATACGCAGTATTTT

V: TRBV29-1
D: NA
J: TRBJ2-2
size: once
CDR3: CSVALEGGELFF
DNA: TGCAGCGTTGCCCTCGAAGGCGGGGAGCTGTTTTTT

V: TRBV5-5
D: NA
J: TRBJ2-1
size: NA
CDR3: CASSFLGGQLNEQFF
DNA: TGTGCCAGCAGCTTTTTGGGGGGGCAGTTAAATGAGCAGTTCTTC

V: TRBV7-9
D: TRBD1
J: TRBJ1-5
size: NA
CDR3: CASSLHERGRGSQPQHF
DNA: TGTGCCAGCAGTCTCCACGAAAGGGGCAGGGGGAGTCAGCCCCAGCATTTT

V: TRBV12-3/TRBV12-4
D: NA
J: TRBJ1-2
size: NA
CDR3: CASRVDGSYGYTF
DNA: TGTGCCAGCAGAGTTGACGGATCCTATGGCTACACCTTC

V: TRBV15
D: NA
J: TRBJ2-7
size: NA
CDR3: CATSDNLREQYF
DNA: TGTGCCACCAGCGACAACCTGCGGGAGCAGTACTTC

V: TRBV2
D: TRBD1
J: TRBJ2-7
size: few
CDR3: CASRTGLGYEQYF
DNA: TGTGCCAGCAGGACAGGGCTTGGCTACGAGCAGTACTTC

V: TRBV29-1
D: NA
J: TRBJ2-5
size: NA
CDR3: CSVDGRGETQYF
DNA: TGCAGCGTTGACGGCAGAGGGGAGACCCAGTACTTC

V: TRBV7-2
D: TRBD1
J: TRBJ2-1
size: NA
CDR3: CASSKRWDRGSSEQFF
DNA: TGTGCCAGCAGCAAAAGGTGGGACAGGGGGTCATCTGAGCAGTTCTTC

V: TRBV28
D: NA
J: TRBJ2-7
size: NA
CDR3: CASSAGRREEQYF
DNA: TGTGCCAGCAGTGCGGGACGGCGGGAAGAGCAGTACTTC

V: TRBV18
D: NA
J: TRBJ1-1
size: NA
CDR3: CASSFAGTMNTEAFF
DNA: TGTGCCAGCTCATTTGCCGGGACAATGAACACTGAAGCTTTCTTT

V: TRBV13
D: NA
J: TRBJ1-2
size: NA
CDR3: CATRRGQSFYGYTF
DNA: TGTGCCACTCGTCGCGGACAGAGTTTCTATGGCTACACCTTC

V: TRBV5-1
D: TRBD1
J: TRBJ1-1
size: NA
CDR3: CASSLLPQGSNTEAFF
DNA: TGCGCCAGCAGCCTGCTTCCACAGGGGTCGAACACTGAAGCTTTCTTT

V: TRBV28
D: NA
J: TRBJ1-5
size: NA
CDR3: CASSSQLGSNQPQHF
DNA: TGTGCCAGCAGTTCGCAGCTCGGGAGCAATCAGCCCCAGCATTTT

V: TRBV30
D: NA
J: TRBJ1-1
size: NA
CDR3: CAWSLGANTEAFF
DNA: TGTGCCTGGAGCCTAGGGGCGAACACTGAAGCTTTCTTT

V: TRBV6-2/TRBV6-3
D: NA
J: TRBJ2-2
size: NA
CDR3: CASSKFRADTGELFF
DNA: TGTGCCAGCAGTAAGTTCCGGGCCGACACCGGGGAGCTGTTTTTT

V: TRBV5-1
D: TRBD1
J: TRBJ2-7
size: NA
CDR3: CASSFSGQGDEQYF
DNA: TGCGCCAGCAGCTTTAGCGGACAGGGGGACGAGCAGTACTTC

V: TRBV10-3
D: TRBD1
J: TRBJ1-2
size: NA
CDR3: CAISERDRGRSAGYTF
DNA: TGTGCCATCAGTGAGCGGGACAGGGGGCGCAGCGCTGGCTACACCTTC

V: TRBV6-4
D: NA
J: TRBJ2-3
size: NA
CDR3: CASSDSADGADTQYF
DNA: TGTGCCAGCAGTGACTCCGCAGATGGTGCAGATACGCAGTATTTT

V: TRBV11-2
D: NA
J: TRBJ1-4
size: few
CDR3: CASSLDLGLNEKLFF
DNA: TGTGCCAGCAGCTTAGATTTGGGTCTTAATGAAAAACTGTTTTTT

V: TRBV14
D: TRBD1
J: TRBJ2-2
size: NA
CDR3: CASSLYRGWTGELFF
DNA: TGTGCCAGCAGCCTCTACAGGGGATGGACCGGGGAGCTGTTTTTT

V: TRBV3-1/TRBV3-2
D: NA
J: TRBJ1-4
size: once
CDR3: CASSPLGEKLFF
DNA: TGTGCCAGCAGCCCGTTGGGGGAAAAACTGTTTTTT

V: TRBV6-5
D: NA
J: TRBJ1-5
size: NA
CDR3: CASSYSHFNQPQHF
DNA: TGTGCCAGCAGTTACTCGCACTTCAATCAGCCCCAGCATTTT

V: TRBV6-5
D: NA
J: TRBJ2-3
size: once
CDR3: CASTGTFFTQYF
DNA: TGTGCCAGCACCGGGACCTTCTTTACGCAGTATTTT

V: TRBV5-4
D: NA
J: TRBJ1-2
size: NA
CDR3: CASSIDGGYGYTF
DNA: TGTGCCAGCAGCATCGATGGTGGCTATGGCTACACCTTC

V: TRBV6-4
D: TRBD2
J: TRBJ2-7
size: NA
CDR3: CASRAQSTSGSYEQYF
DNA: TGTGCCAGCAGAGCCCAGTCGACTAGCGGCTCCTACGAGCAGTACTTC

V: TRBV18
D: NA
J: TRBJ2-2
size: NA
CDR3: CASSPPGRRATGELFF
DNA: TGTGCCAGCTCACCACCTGGAAGGAGGGCCACCGGGGAGCTGTTTTTT